The 21 T cell receptor beta chains in this list originate from one sample, sequenced in a study of Graves' ophthalmopathy and Graves' hyperthyroidism. For repertoire sequencing, the TCR beta CDR3 regions were amplified from RNA transcripts. RT-PCR with HTBI primers came first, then second-round multiplex PCR. Each CDR3 protein gets one entry after TCRdb re-called the multiplex PCR reads with MiXCR. The sample carries roughly 350,000 distinct CDR3 sequences, about a sixth recorded once. Sequencing input: peripheral blood. The origin of the receptors is an adult woman with stable Graves' hyperthyroidism.

This clonotype showed up many times. V and J are TRBV24-1 and TRBJ2-2; D might be TRBD1 or TRBD2, each matching 7 bases. Germline CDR1 KGHDR, CDR2 SFDVKD. This CDR3 is 14 amino acids long. Trimming left V 10 bases short and J 8 bases short, with 19 bases between. CDR3 DNA sequence: TGTGCCACGGGAAGGGAGGGGGCCACAGGGGAGCTGTTTTTT. Translation: CATGREGATGELFF.

There are a few counts of this clonotype. This chain connects TRBV5-5 to TRBJ1-5; D gene uncertain. V lost 0 bases and J lost 2, with 12 bases in between. The length of the CDR3 is 16 residues. The V gene's germline CDR1 is SGHKS and CDR2 YYEKEE (reference sequence). The CDR3 DNA sequence: TGTGCCAGCAGCTTGGTTTACGGGGTGGGCAATCAGCCCCAGCATTTT. Protein: CASSLVYGVGNQPQHF.

The chain's CDR3 is CASSLIFYAGELFF. For the CDR3, the DNA is TGTGCCAGCAGCTTAATTTTTTATGCCGGGGAGCTGTTTTTT. J is TRBJ2-2 and V is TRBV11-2, with unresolved D. CDR3 length: 14 residues. The germline CDR1 and CDR2 sequences are SGHAT and FQNNGV. Trimming stripped 2 bases from V and 6 bases from J, with 10 bases between.

This chain joins TRBV6-1 and TRBJ2-5; no definite D call. V shed 0 bases and J shed 4 bases, with 6 bases lying between them. The CDR3 is made up of 13 amino acids. Germline V CDR1 and CDR2: MNHNS, SASEGT. The DNA for the CDR3 is TGTGCCAGCAGTGAAGCGCTTCGAGAGACCCAGTACTTC. This codes for CASSEALRETQYF.

The J gene is TRBJ2-7, the V gene TRBV7-2; 9 bases line up with TRBD2. The germline V gene has CDR1 SGHTA and CDR2 FQGNSA. Losses at the gene ends were 0 bases for V and 4 bases for J; bases not matched to a gene: 10. This CDR3 is built from 17 residues. DNA for the CDR3: TGTGCCAGCAGCTTAGCGCGGCCCAGCGGGAGGTTGTACGAGCAGTACTTC. Translation gives CASSLARPSGRLYEQYF.

The table lists this clonotype with many counts. CDR3 amino acids: CASSLSASGLYEQYF. Here the CDR3 DNA reads TGCGCCAGCAGCTTATCGGCTAGCGGACTCTACGAGCAGTACTTC. The chain uses TRBV5-1 and TRBJ2-7; TRBD2 aligns across 7 bases. Germline V gene sequence: CDR1 SGHRS, CDR2 YFSETQ. The CDR3 runs 15 residues. J gave up 3 bases and V 2 bases, and 8 bases lay outside the gene matches.

This clonotype showed up many times. The genes are TRBV7-2 and TRBJ2-7; possibly TRBD1 for D (6 bases). Between the trimmed V and J ends, which lost 8 bases and 4 bases, there was a span of 18 bases. Per the germline V gene, CDR1 is SGHTA and CDR2 is FQGNSA. CDR3 length: 14 amino acids. The CDR3, as DNA: TGTGCCAGCCGCCTAACACGGGACACTTACGAGCAGTACTTC. Its protein product is CASRLTRDTYEQYF.

The chain couples TRBV6-2 or TRBV6-3 to TRBJ2-7, with TRBD1 as a possible D gene (5 bases). Between the trimmed V and J ends, which lost 6 bases and 0 bases, there was a span of 9 bases. Per germline, CDR1 MNHEY and CDR2 SVGEGT. The CDR3 is 13 amino acids. The CDR3 spells CASRVGHSYEQYF. The DNA of the CDR3 is TGTGCCAGCAGAGTAGGACACTCCTACGAGCAGTACTTC.

This clonotype showed up many times. This chain uses TRBV7-2 with TRBJ2-7; the match to TRBD2 covers 11 bases. The CDR3 covers 14 residues. Unmatched junction bases numbered 5, after V lost 2 bases and J lost 8 bases. Germline V gene sequence: CDR1 SGHTA, CDR2 FQGNSA. CDR3 sequence: CASSLLGTSGQQYF. CDR3 DNA sequence: TGTGCCAGCAGCTTACTCGGGACTAGCGGTCAGCAGTACTTC.

This clonotype was detected only a few times. One base away lies a much larger clone, so this may be a sequencing read error. This chain joins TRBV20-1 and TRBJ2-7; possibly TRBD2 for D (5 bases). This CDR3 has 14 residues. The germline CDR1 and CDR2 sequences are DFQATT and SNEGSKA (reference sequence). V lost 3 bases and J 6 bases, leaving 18 bases between the germline ends. The CDR3 is CSARIPSGSGEQYF. CDR3 DNA: TGCAGTGCTAGGATCCCCTCGGGGAGCGGCGAGCAGTACTTC.

This clonotype was recorded a few times. This chain connects TRBV4-1 to TRBJ2-2; the match to TRBD2 covers 10 bases. With V trimmed by 3 bases and J by 5 bases, 6 bases remained unmatched. Germline V gene sequence: CDR1 MGHRA, CDR2 YSYEKL. The CDR3 totals 16 residues. CDR3 DNA sequence: TGCGCCAGCAGCCATATAGCGGGAGGAGGGACCGGGGAGCTGTTTTTT. Its translation is CASSHIAGGGTGELFF.

This clonotype came up many times. The chain employs TRBV28 and TRBJ2-4; maybe TRBD1 (6 bases). CDR1 is MDHEN, CDR2 SYDVKM, per germline. The V end was cut by 6 bases, the J end by 0 bases, with 12 bases between. The CDR3 consists of 15 residues. CDR3 amino acids: CASSGDTVAKNIQYF. The CDR3 DNA reads as TGTGCCAGCAGCGGGGACACGGTAGCCAAAAACATTCAGTACTTC.

This clonotype was observed at least ten times. This chain uses TRBV9 with TRBJ2-7; D may match TRBD1 or TRBD2 (5 bases each). Germline V gene lookup returns CDR1 SGDLS and CDR2 YYNGEE. The length of the CDR3 is 12 residues. Trimming shortened V by 4 bases and J by 13 bases, and 18 bases separated the two germline ends. CDR3 protein: CASSIYRDHRYF. The DNA for the CDR3 is TGTGCCAGCAGCATCTACCGGGACCACCGTTACTTC.

This clonotype was found many times. The chain carries TRBV20-1 and TRBJ1-1; the match to TRBD1 covers 7 bases. This CDR3 has 12 amino acids. With V trimmed by 7 bases and J by 7 bases, 9 bases remained unmatched. From germline, CDR1 is DFQATT and CDR2 SNEGSKA (reference sequence). The DNA of the CDR3 is TGCAGTGTTACCGCCCAGGGGGGTGAAGCTTTCTTT. Protein: CSVTAQGGEAFF.

This clonotype was recorded at least ten times. J is TRBJ2-7 and V is TRBV5-5; possibly TRBD1 for D (5 bases). The CDR3 is 16 amino acids. Trimming left V 0 bases short and J 7 bases short, with 20 bases between. Germline assignment: CDR1 SGHKS and CDR2 YYEKEE (reference sequence). The CDR3 loop is CASSLGSAGFGVEQYF. Written as DNA, the CDR3 is TGTGCCAGCAGCTTGGGGAGTGCAGGGTTTGGAGTTGAGCAGTACTTC.

This rearrangement joins TRBV20-1 to TRBJ2-2, with 12 positions matching TRBD2. Germline CDR1 is DFQATT and CDR2 is SNEGSKA (reference sequence). This CDR3 has 14 amino acids. The V segment lost 2 bases and the J segment 8 bases; nucleotides outside the gene matches: 3. The CDR3 DNA sequence: TGCAGTGCTAGAACCGGACTAGCGGGAGGGGAGCTGTTTTTT. Protein product: CSARTGLAGGELFF.

In its sample, this clonotype was seen many times. A read error may explain this, as a much larger clone is one base away. Since the CDR3 does not end with the conserved phenylalanine or tryptophan, this likely comes from a read error. The rearrangement links TRBV6-5 to TRBJ1-2; 9 bases align to TRBD1. The V segment lost 2 bases and the J segment 2 bases; nucleotides outside the gene matches: 0. The germline CDR1 and CDR2 sequences are MNHEY and SVGAGI. The CDR3 runs 14 residues. The CDR3 region is CASSYDRGNYGYTS. In DNA form, the CDR3 reads TGTGCCAGCAGTTACGACAGGGGGAACTATGGCTACACCTCC.

This clonotype showed up many times. This chain links TRBV29-1 with TRBJ1-2, with D hard to call. CDR1 and CDR2 (germline): SQVTM, ANQGSEA. Trimming pared 1 base from V and 4 bases from J, leaving 10 bases between. This CDR3 contains 13 residues. CDR3 coding DNA: TGCAGCGTTGAAGGGGCCACTAGCTATGGCTACACCTTC. The encoded protein is CSVEGATSYGYTF.

This clonotype was seen more than once but under ten times. The junction shows a germline mismatch at one end, possibly a read error. The V call is TRBV7-8, the J call TRBJ2-7, with D perhaps TRBD2 (5 bases). Germline V gives CDR1 SGHVS, CDR2 FQNEAQ. The length of the CDR3 is 17 residues. DNA for the CDR3: TGTGCCAGCAGCCTAGCCATACCTGACTTGACCTACTACGATCAGTACTTC. Translating gives CASSLAIPDLTYYDQYF.

There are a few counts of this clonotype. This may be a read error: a much more frequent sequence differs by one nucleotide. The J gene is TRBJ2-2, the V gene TRBV12-3 or TRBV12-4, with 7 bases that match TRBD1. V shed 6 bases and J 4 bases; nucleotides not matched to a gene: 11. The CDR3 totals 16 residues. The chain's CDR3 is CASSPETGSSTGELFF. The DNA of the CDR3 is TGTGCCAGCAGCCCCGAGACAGGGTCGAGCACCGGGGAGCTGTTTTTT.

The chain links TRBV29-1 to TRBJ1-1, with D perhaps TRBD1 (5 bases). Germline V gene data show CDR1 as SQVTM and CDR2 as ANQGSEA. V lost 4 bases, J lost 1 base, and 10 bases lay in between. The CDR3 runs to 13 residues. CDR3 region: CSVVRGGNTEAFF. For the CDR3, the DNA is TGCAGCGTTGTGAGGGGAGGGAACACTGAAGCTTTCTTT.